What follows is one T cell receptor beta chain and its context. This clone has a single count. Its specific antigen is unknown. No base qualities exist here, and no much larger clone lies one base off it. Based on the germline V gene, the CDR1 and CDR2 sequences are SNHLY and FYNNEI. Germline trimming: 6 bases from V, 6 bases from J; junction bases outside gene matches: 4. Counted from cysteine to phenylalanine, this CDR3 has 13 amino acids. Only the CDR3 portion is preserved as DNA: 39 bases, with reading frame beginning at the first base. The immunoSEQ Assay, a bias-controlled multiplex PCR, was used to amplify TCRbeta CDR3 regions from genomic DNA. Per the authors' processing: The number of nucleated cells in each sample was estimated by amplification of reference gene primers within the assay. To quantify the absolute abundance of each unique TCRbeta CDR3 rearrangement, sequence reads were collapsed and filtered. For each sample, productive Simpson clonality was calculated by taking the square root of Simpson's diversity index across productive rearrangements. TCRdb retrieved this table from immuneACCESS and kept in-frame rearrangements only. Not all clones are present; in checked studies, unresolved V genes account for under half, and no reason is known for the remainder. For V, J and clone size, that table is used; D and trimming come from the DNA. Present in this sample are about 250,000 clones, 88% of which were seen just once. Together, the top ten hold 3% of the sample.

Participants in the prospective study were enrolled through a virtual design, were aged about 18 to 90 years, and lived in approximately 25 United States geographic areas. Cohort assignment in the prospective study relied on participant-reported clinical history from a screening survey and a study questionnaire. Recovered participants in ImmuneRACE Cohort 3 were defined as having two consecutive negative NP/OP PCR tests, clearance from a healthcare professional, or resolution of symptoms. Each participant in the prospective study had whole blood, serum and a nasopharyngeal or oropharyngeal swab collected by mobile phlebotomists. Over a roughly 2-month period, participants in the prospective study had the option of providing additional blood draws and questionnaires. Prospective study blood samples were shipped either frozen or at room temperature before DNA extraction. This entry belongs to a study of blood T cell repertoires in COVID-19 (TCRdb year 2020). About the study as a whole: Samples from collaborators originated in the United States, Italy and Spain and spanned both the acute and convalescent phases of COVID-19. The material from the prospective study consisted of cDNA or gDNA derived from T cells, B-cell-depleted T cells, or PBMCs. Deeply sampled blood TCRbeta repertoires from subjects exposed to, actively infected with, or recovered from COVID-19 were included in the dataset. A freely available public database, intended as a resource for researchers studying the immune response to SARS-CoV-2, is where the repertoires were released. The samples were drawn from the first 160 participants of the ongoing ImmuneRACE study and from roughly 1,300 subjects provided by 6 global collaborators. Sample metadata almost always included a de-identified subject ID, COVID-19 status, age in years and sex. Where available, HLA class I and class II types were taken from metadata supplied by the sample provider and were not determined by assay-based typing.

Study-wide findings and limitations: The quantity of clinical and demographic metadata differed by source and by participant and was supplied without curation.

Sequenced material: PBMCs or T cells enriched from blood (not recorded which). The source is a woman between 50 and 59 years old who had recovered from COVID-19. The sequence is built from TRBV2 and TRBJ1-4; a stretch of 7 junction bases matches TRBD1. The CDR3 here reads CASRGQPDEKLFF. The DNA sequence is TGTGCCAGCAGGGGACAGCCTGATGAAAAACTGTTTTTT.